This T cell receptor beta chain was sequenced in a study of blood T cells in healthy people across ages (dated by TCRdb to about 2015). With regard to the full study: In model experiments, template switching captured roughly one uniquely barcoded TCR beta cDNA molecule for every two T cells. For two donors (one aged 18 to 30 and one aged 80 or older), the study analyzed two additional independent replicas of 1 million unique cDNA reads from the same blood draw. Age-related changes in TCR beta repertoire diversity were measured in the study by deep sequencing normalized with unique cDNA molecular identifiers. To avoid experimental bias, donors of different ages were spread randomly across the sequencing lanes. The donors were split into four age groups: young (average about 15 years), middle-aged (roughly 39), aged (roughly 60) and long-lived (82).

Systemically healthy Caucasian individuals from Russia, roughly 40 in total and aged about 6 to 95 years, were included as donors. Around 10 milliliters of peripheral blood were collected from each donor into EDTA-treated Vacutainer tubes. Ficoll-Paque density-gradient centrifugation was used to isolate PBMCs, with at least 6.5 million per sample. Total RNA was extracted from PBMCs with Trizol reagent, with at least 6 micrograms obtained per sample. Naive CD45RAhigh/CD27high T cell percentages were measured by flow cytometry on a PBMC aliquot from every donor. General conclusions and limits of the study: The percentage of naive T cells measured by flow cytometry correlated strongly with observed TCR beta diversity. Compared with the aged group, the long-lived group had more naive CD4+ T cells, fewer expanded clones and increased TCR diversity, a pattern suggesting age selection. Observed TCR beta diversity per million T cells fell roughly linearly with age, and a significant reduction was already apparent by age approximately 41. Because donor CMV infection status was unknown, age-related changes in expanded clonotypes were potentially confounded. Estimates of total diversity based on one million sequenced T cells were regarded as lower bounds and as underestimates. Since profiling was done on bulk unsorted PBMCs, naive and antigen-experienced compartments could not be conclusively compared.

Library prep was done by 5' RACE. These reads were obtained on an Illumina HiSeq 2500. A second roughly 6 to 11 cycle PCR used a sample-barcoded 5' primer and a J-beta primer mix. A template-switch 5' adaptor carrying 12 random nucleotides introduced a unique molecular identifier onto each TCR beta cDNA molecule. Each sample yielded at least 2.5 million CDR3-containing paired-end reads. First-strand cDNA was synthesized from all RNA with the Mint cDNA synthesis kit, primed by a TRBC-specific oligonucleotide. After uracil-DNA glycosylase treatment, a first 18-cycle PCR used universal primers M1SS and BC2_uni_R on all cDNA. The original pipeline was this. Each sample was normalized by randomly selecting 1 million high-quality reads, each carrying a distinct molecular identifier. Reads sharing molecular identifiers were discarded rather than binned into consensus sequences. CDR3 identification, clonotype clustering and error correction used MiTCR with a Q25 quality threshold and the strictest error-elimination algorithm. Lower-bound total TCR beta diversity was estimated with a nonparametric unseen species model using Euler transformation. TCRdb applied fastp at Q25 and MiXCR to the public reads, then kept only in-frame beta chains. Duplicate CDR3 protein sequences are folded into a single record with the most common DNA and genes. The V and J calls shown here were made by TCRdb, not taken from the authors' results. Within this sample are roughly 410,000 distinct CDR3 sequences, with approximately 47% of them counted one time only. The top ten clones comprise under 65% of the sample.

The germline V gene (reference sequence) supplies CDR1 MNHNY and CDR2 SVGAGI. The CDR3 contains 16 residues, cysteine and phenylalanine counted. Just the 48-base CDR3 DNA is kept, in frame starting at base 1. Germline trimming amounts to 6 bases on V and 7 bases on J, with 11 as the count of junction bases outside the gene matches. With regard to this clonotype: Its antigen is currently not known. No per-base quality is available; no much larger clone lies one base away.

Recombination linked TRBV6-6 to TRBJ2-1, and 11 bases in between align with TRBD2. The sequence was collected from a man aged 55 to 69 in good health. Sequencing input: blood. The DNA reads as follows: TGTGCCAGCAGGGGACTAGCGGCCTCCTCGGGGAATGAGCAGTTCTTC. Its coded protein is CASRGLAASSGNEQFF.